Each of the 14 T cell receptor beta chains below was sequenced from the same sample in a study of monozygotic twins with inflammatory bowel disease. With the 5' RACE reads reprocessed, TCRdb shows one record per CDR3 protein and no DNA. The listing contains about 300,000 distinct CDR3 sequences. Sequenced: blood. Receptors originate from a human donor with ulcerative colitis or Crohn's disease, or a healthy co-twin of an affected twin (not recorded which).

The chain employs TRBV11-2 and TRBJ1-4; lacking DNA, the TRBD1 call made by TCRdb goes unchecked. Germline values: CDR1 SGHAT, CDR2 FQNNGV. The CDR3 extends over 17 amino acids. CDR3 protein: CASSPHRGVGTGEKLFF.

V is TRBV12-3 or TRBV12-4 and J is TRBJ1-1; checking the TCRdb D call of TRBD1 is not possible without DNA. The CDR3 has 15 residues. The CDR3 sequence is CASSQRGQGNTEAFF.

The gene calls are TRBV5-1 and TRBJ1-5. This CDR3 contains 15 residues. From germline, CDR1 is SGHRS and CDR2 YFSETQ. This chain's CDR3 is CASSLAGDYNQPQHF.

V and J are TRBV3-1 and TRBJ2-1; no DNA is available, so the TRBD2 call from TCRdb remains unchecked. CDR1 and CDR2 from the germline V gene are LGHDT and YNNKEL (reference sequence). CDR3 length: 16 residues. The CDR3 here is CASSHGRTGGPNEQFF.

The chain links TRBV7-9 to TRBJ2-3; TCRdb's D call of TRBD2 is untestable without DNA. The germline gives CDR1 SEHNR, CDR2 FQNEAQ (reference sequence). The CDR3 has 15 residues. CDR3 region: CASSLLRAGLDTQYF.

The V and J genes are TRBV10-3 and TRBJ2-7; TCRdb proposes TRBD1, but this gene call is untestable without DNA. The germline V gene has CDR1 ENHRY and CDR2 SYGVKD. The CDR3 contains 15 residues. CDR3 amino acids: CAISEREQSSYEQYF.

V gene TRBV4-3 combines with J gene TRBJ1-2; the D call from TCRdb, TRBD1, cannot be confirmed without DNA. Germline lookup yields CDR1 LGHNA and CDR2 YSLEER. The CDR3 length is 16 residues. CDR3 sequence reads: CASSQDSARGGDGYTF.

The chain couples TRBV29-1 to TRBJ2-7; the TCRdb call, TRBD1, lacks DNA for checking. CDR3 size: 12 residues. Looked up from germline, CDR1 is SQVTM and CDR2 is ANQGSEA. The CDR3: CRAGTNPYEQYF.

V is TRBV14 and J is TRBJ2-1. Germline CDR1 SGHDN, CDR2 FVKESK. The CDR3 totals 16 residues. CDR3 sequence: CASSQDRPSSYNEQFF.

The chain employs TRBV13 and TRBJ1-3; without DNA, the TCRdb call of TRBD1 cannot be checked. The CDR3 has 16 residues. CDR1 and CDR2 from the germline V gene are PRHDT and FYEKMQ (reference sequence). The CDR3 loop is CASSLVQGAAGNTIYF.

The chain has TRBV11-2 and TRBJ1-3; TCRdb selects TRBD1, and the lack of DNA leaves this call unchecked. Germline assignment: CDR1 SGHAT and CDR2 FQNNGV. The CDR3 contains 19 residues. The CDR3 spells CASTYKTPPLTVAGNTIYF.

This chain joins TRBV4-2 and TRBJ1-1. The CDR3 length is 15 residues. The germline CDR1 and CDR2 sequences are LGHNA and YNFKEQ. The CDR3 loop reads CASSRGPNMNTEAFF.

V usage is TRBV7-2 and J usage is TRBJ2-3; TCRdb reports TRBD2, a call that lacks DNA to check it against. CDR1 and CDR2 from the germline V gene are SGHTA and FQGNSA. The length of the CDR3 is 17 residues. CDR3: CASSLEFSGRDTDTQYF.

The chain links TRBV27 to TRBJ2-1; TCRdb names TRBD2, which stays unverified in the absence of DNA. The CDR3 loop spans 17 amino acids. Germline V gene sequence: CDR1 MNHEY, CDR2 SMNVEV (reference sequence). CDR3 amino acids: CASSSPGLAGVSNEQFF.